Described below is a single T cell receptor beta chain sequence and its context. Its antigen target is currently unknown. Base qualities are missing; no much larger clone stands one base away. Single viable CD3+CD4+CD8-CD45RO+ cells were sorted as memory CD4+ T cells on a FACSAria II. CMV serostatus was assessed using a Roche Elecsys assay, by which serum IgG against CMV pp150, pp28, p38 and p52 was detected. After thawing, total CD4+ T cells were enriched by positive selection with CD4 magnetic microbeads. Samples originated from another study that specifically interrogated the CD4+ T cell memory repertoire. Following standard operating procedures, peripheral blood mononuclear cells were isolated and cryopreserved, while serum was kept at -80 degrees C. Staining used CD3-PerCP (BW264/56), CD4-APC (RPA-T4), CD45RO-PE (UCHT1) and CD8-Pacific Orange (3B5) antibodies, with Sytox blue excluding non-viable cells.

This entry belongs to a study of memory CD4+ T cells and cytomegalovirus serostatus (dated by TCRdb to about 2019). Study-level background: The cohort included approximately 35 healthy adults from Belgium, of whom 9 were CMV seropositive and approximately 24 were CMV seronegative. CD4+ memory TCRbeta repertoires of a Belgian cohort with known cytomegalovirus serostatus were sequenced in order to replicate a published TCR-based CMV serostatus classifier. The study at large found these results: Among the 160 or so previously reported CMV-associated TCRbeta sequences, 65 to 85 showed up in the CD4+ memory repertoires, with each one found in between one and five individuals. Results were interpreted as suggesting that the CMV-associated TCR signature is largely present in the CD4+ memory repertoire. Only CD4+CD45RO+ memory cells were sequenced, in contrast to the original study, in which naive and memory CD4+ and CD8+ populations were covered. The original-framework classifier achieved a median bootstrapped AUC of almost 0.97 with a 95% CI of 0.76-1.00 on the Belgian cohort. For predicting CMV serostatus, the median bootstrapped AUC was 0.95 using the original framework and approximately 0.9 using a US-trained random forest.

There are 22 amino acids in the CDR3, from cysteine to phenylalanine inclusive. Left in the record is the CDR3 DNA by itself, 66 bases read in frame from the first base. Genomic DNA was extracted from sorted cells with the Quick-DNA Microprep Kit. Amplification of TCRbeta DNA was done with the immunoSEQ hsTCRbeta kit, following the protocol from the manufacturer. An Illumina MiSeq instrument was used to sequence the TCRbeta libraries. Per the authors' processing: Once out-of-frame sequences had been removed, approximately 2,000,000 distinct TCRbeta sequences were left, which works out to an average of roughly 70,000 per individual. Each individual was scored using the number of 164 previously reported CMV-associated TCRbeta sequences that the individual carried and the total number of productive distinct TCRbeta sequences. A beta-binomial model was reimplemented in Python, and scikit-learn random forests with default parameters were trained on US cohort data. Classifier performance on the Belgian cohort was summarized as median AUC with percentile confidence intervals calculated over 10,000 bootstrap iterations. As stored in TCRdb, this immuneACCESS dataset retains in-frame rearrangements with V and J assigned. A fraction of the clones does not appear; measured against another copy, unresolved V genes explain less than half of the discrepancy, and the remainder lacks a known reason. The DNA was the basis for D and trimming; V, J and clone size are from that table. The sample data list approximately 44,000 clones, and about 79% of these were observed just once. The ten largest clones add up to under 8% of the sample.

The V gene is TRBV21-1 and the J gene is TRBJ2-2; the D segment call TRBD2 is taken from the table without a DNA check. TRBV21-1 is assigned pseudogene status. The sample comprised memory CD4+ T cells from blood. The receptor comes from an adult in good health and CMV-seronegative. CDR3 region: CASSKVVVSGRAGIDNTGELFF. The nucleotides are TGTGCCAGCAGCAAAGTTGTAGTTAGCGGGAGGGCCGGGATTGATAACACCGGGGAGCTGTTTTTT.